These 27 T cell receptor beta chains originate from one sample sequenced in a study of shared clonotypes between healthy human individuals. The data were produced by immunoSEQ multiplex PCR, yet TCRdb's version contains in-frame clones alone and is incomplete. Of 2 million to 2.5 million clones listed, approximately 95% are singletons. The sample comprised naive CD4+ T cells from PBMCs. Subset meaning: CD45RA+ positively selected. These receptors originate from a man aged 18 to 30 in good health. Some clones in this sample may be carry-over from other donors' samples.

V is TRBV28 and J is TRBJ1-3; 8 bases line up with TRBD1. The ends lost 6 bases at V and 2 bases at J; junction bases unmatched: 12. Germline lookup yields CDR1 MDHEN and CDR2 SYDVKM. The CDR3 consists of 17 residues. The CDR3 nucleotides are TGTGCCAGCAGCGAAAGACAGGGGAGAGTAGCTGGAAACACCATATATTTT. It codes for CASSERQGRVAGNTIYF.

This chain joins TRBV4-1 and TRBJ1-6; unclear D gene. CDR1 and CDR2 from the germline V gene are MGHRA and YSYEKL. CDR3 size: 12 residues. V lost 1 base and J lost 13, with 8 bases in between. CDR3 coding DNA: TGCGCCAGCAGCCAAGTTGTTGGGCCCCTCCACTTT. Its protein is CASSQVVGPLHF.

This clone was detected only once. This chain connects TRBV28 to TRBJ1-4, with unresolved D. This CDR3 comprises 12 residues. The germline V gene has CDR1 MDHEN and CDR2 SYDVKM. V was trimmed by 6 bases and J by 11 bases, leaving 13 bases between them. The CDR3, as DNA: TGTGCCAGCAGCCCCGGGCCGGCGAAACTGTTTTTT. As protein: CASSPGPAKLFF.

This sequence joins TRBV15 and TRBJ2-2; 9 nucleotides align to TRBD2. V gave up 0 bases and J gave up 5 bases; unmatched junction bases: 7. CDR1 LNHNV and CDR2 YYDKDF come from the germline V gene (reference sequence). The CDR3 covers 17 residues. The chain's CDR3 is CATSRDPRREGTGELFF. The CDR3 nucleotides read TGTGCCACCAGCAGAGATCCACGGCGGGAGGGGACCGGGGAGCTGTTTTTT. Based on the CDR3 plus reference TRBV15 and TRBJ2-2, the full variable domain is DAMVIQNPRYQVTQFGKPVTLSCSQTLNHNVMYWYQQKSSQAPKLLFHYYDKDFNNEADTPDNFQSRRPNTSFCFLDIRSPGLGDTAMYLCATSRDPRREGTGELFFGEGSRLTVL.

The V gene is TRBV15, the J gene TRBJ1-1; D is uncertain. V lost 0 bases to trimming and J lost 10 bases, with 9 bases between them. Germline assignment: CDR1 LNHNV and CDR2 YYDKDF (reference sequence). This CDR3 has 12 amino acids. CDR3 residues: CATSRETSGAFF. CDR3 sequence (DNA): TGTGCCACCAGCAGAGAAACATCGGGAGCTTTCTTT.

V is TRBV7-3 and J is TRBJ2-1; D is perhaps TRBD1 or TRBD2 (6 bases each). With 5 bases removed from V and 5 bases from J, the gap between germline ends came to 22 bases. This CDR3 contains 17 residues. Germline CDR1 reads SGHTA; CDR2 reads FQGTGA. The DNA for the CDR3 is TGTGCCAGCAGCCTAAAAGGGGGTAGCGGACCCGACAATGAGCAGTTCTTC. Translating gives CASSLKGGSGPDNEQFF.

This chain joins TRBV2 and TRBJ2-1, with no clear D. The germline V gene encodes CDR1 SNHLY and CDR2 FYNNEI. The CDR3 extends over 10 amino acids. The V gene lost 8 bases and the J gene lost 7 bases, with 6 bases spanning the gap. CDR3 DNA: TGTGCCAGCTTATTGAATGAGCAGTTCTTC. Translating gives CASLLNEQFF. Together with reference TRBV2 and TRBJ2-1, the CDR3 gives the full variable domain: EPEVTQTPSHQVTQMGQEVILRCVPISNHLYFYWYRQILGQKVEFLVSFYNNEISEKSEIFDDQFSVERPDGSNFTLKIRSTKLEDSAMYFCASLLNEQFFGPGTRLTVL.

This clone has just one count. The V call is TRBV7-9, the J call TRBJ2-2, with unresolved D. Germline assignment: CDR1 SEHNR and CDR2 FQNEAQ (reference sequence). The CDR3 has 15 amino acids. The V and J ends lost 5 bases and 1 base respectively, with 11 bases between them. DNA for the CDR3: TGTGCCAGCAGCCTTATAGACGTGAACACCGGGGAGCTGTTTTTT. This encodes CASSLIDVNTGELFF.

The chain uses TRBV14 and TRBJ2-3; D gene ambiguous. The CDR3 is made up of 13 amino acids. Trimming removed 2 bases from V and 4 bases from J, with 7 bases in between. The germline V gene encodes CDR1 SGHDN and CDR2 FVKESK. CDR3 region: CASSQNSPDTQYF. In DNA form, the CDR3 reads TGTGCCAGCAGCCAAAATAGCCCAGATACGCAGTATTTT.

The CDR3 here is CASSVETSGRSVQYF. For the CDR3, the DNA is TGTGCCAGCAGCGTAGAGACTAGCGGGAGATCGGTGCAGTACTTC. The rearrangement links TRBV9 to TRBJ2-7; 12 nucleotides agree with TRBD2. J gave up 9 bases and V 0 bases, and 7 bases lay outside the gene matches. The CDR3 totals 15 residues. Germline V lookup: CDR1 SGDLS, CDR2 YYNGEE.

Concerning this clone: This sample also contains other DNA sequences that code for the same CDR3. The rearrangement joins TRBV18 to TRBJ2-5; D is possibly TRBD1 (5 bases). CDR1 and CDR2 from the germline V gene are KGHSH and LQKENI. CDR3 length equals 13 residues. With 3 bases removed from V and 1 base from J, the gap between germline ends came to 6 bases. Here the CDR3 DNA reads TGTGCCAGCTCACCTGGGGCCCAAGAGACCCAGTACTTC. This translates into CASSPGAQETQYF.

The chain combines TRBV27 with TRBJ2-7, with D possibly TRBD2 on 6 matching bases. This CDR3 comprises 14 residues. Germline V gives CDR1 MNHEY, CDR2 SMNVEV (reference sequence). The V end was cut by 5 bases, the J end by 0 bases, with 11 bases between. The CDR3 bases are TGTGCCAGCAGTAGTCGGGGGTACTCCTACGAGCAGTACTTC. This translates into CASSSRGYSYEQYF.

The CDR3 spells CASSRGDYEQYF. The CDR3 coding sequence is TGTGCCAGCAGTCGCGGGGACTACGAGCAGTACTTC. The chain has TRBV2 and TRBJ2-7; D perhaps matches TRBD2 (6 bases). Trimming took 5 bases from V and 3 from J, leaving 8 bases between them. Looked up from germline, CDR1 is SNHLY and CDR2 is FYNNEI. CDR3 length: 12 amino acids.

The chain couples TRBV10-3 to TRBJ1-1; D is ambiguous. Germline V gives CDR1 ENHRY, CDR2 SYGVKD. V was shortened by 0 bases and J by 8 bases, with 19 bases between the two germline ends. The CDR3 has 16 residues. The CDR3 is CAISESPRQLTNEAFF. The CDR3 DNA reads TGTGCCATCAGTGAGTCGCCCCGGCAGTTAACGAACGAAGCTTTCTTT.

This chain links TRBV5-1 with TRBJ2-5, with a weak D call TRBD1 (6 bases). Germline loops: CDR1 SGHRS, CDR2 YFSETQ. Trimming took 3 bases from V and 5 from J, leaving 17 bases between them. The CDR3 sequence is 15 residues long. The CDR3 is CASSSWGGTGETQYF. The CDR3 nucleotides read TGCGCCAGCAGCTCTTGGGGCGGCACAGGGGAGACCCAGTACTTC.

The chain carries TRBV9 and TRBJ2-7, with 15 bases that match TRBD2. Germline CDR1 and CDR2: SGDLS and YYNGEE. V trimming: 4 bases; J trimming: 7 bases; junction bases outside the gene matches: 9. The length of the CDR3 is 16 residues. The DNA for the CDR3 is TGTGCCAGCAGCCCTTCGGGACTAGCGGGAGGCGGGGAGCAGTACTTC. Translating gives CASSPSGLAGGGEQYF. Full variable domain (missing parts from reference TRBV9 and TRBJ2-7): DSGVTQTPKHLITATGQRVTLRCSPRSGDLSVYWYQQSLDQGLQFLIQYYNGEERAKGNILERFSAQQFPDLHSELNLSSLELGDSALYFCASSPSGLAGGGEQYFGPGTRLTVT.

The chain recombines TRBV9 with TRBJ1-3; D not resolved. This CDR3 contains 14 residues. Trimming pared 4 bases from V and 0 bases from J, leaving 8 bases between. Germline-derived CDR1 and CDR2 are SGDLS and YYNGEE. The CDR3 loop is CASSSRASGNTIYF. The DNA for the CDR3 is TGTGCCAGCAGCTCCCGGGCCTCTGGAAACACCATATATTTT. Combining the CDR3 with reference TRBV9 and TRBJ1-3 gives the whole variable domain DSGVTQTPKHLITATGQRVTLRCSPRSGDLSVYWYQQSLDQGLQFLIQYYNGEERAKGNILERFSAQQFPDLHSELNLSSLELGDSALYFCASSSRASGNTIYFGEGSWLTVV.

This sequence joins TRBV5-8 and TRBJ2-1, with 12 bases lining up with TRBD2. This CDR3 comprises 15 residues. Germline values: CDR1 SGHTS, CDR2 YDEGEE. Trimming removed 5 bases from V and 5 bases from J; junction bases left unmatched: 5. CDR3 DNA: TGTGCCAGCAGAAAGCGACTAGCGGGAGACAATGAGCAGTTCTTC. Amino acid sequence: CASRKRLAGDNEQFF.

Remarks on this clone: The same CDR3 arises from other DNA sequences in this sample as well. This chain joins TRBV9 and TRBJ2-3; the match to TRBD2 covers 9 bases. The germline CDR1 and CDR2 sequences are SGDLS and YYNGEE. Germline trimming cut 0 bases from V and 3 bases from J; bases unmatched to any gene: 2. The CDR3 has 15 amino acids. The CDR3 nucleotides are TGTGCCAGCAGCGTAGGCCTAGCGGGGACAGATACGCAGTATTTT. Its translation is CASSVGLAGTDTQYF.

This rearrangement joins TRBV25-1 to TRBJ2-2; 11 bases are a match to TRBD1. This CDR3 has 17 amino acids. The V gene's germline CDR1 is MGHDK and CDR2 SYGVNS. J was trimmed by 5 bases and V by 4 bases; bases with no gene match: 9. Here the CDR3 reads CASSGDRDRGGTGELFF. In DNA, the CDR3 is TGTGCCAGCAGTGGAGACCGGGACAGGGGGGGAACCGGGGAGCTGTTTTTT.

This chain joins TRBV2 and TRBJ2-2, with 9 bases fitting TRBD2. Germline CDR1 reads SNHLY; CDR2 reads FYNNEI. This CDR3 contains 16 residues. V lost 4 bases and J lost 6; bases outside the gene matches: 9. The CDR3 loop is CASSVFRAGGPGELFF. CDR3 nucleotides: TGTGCCAGCAGTGTCTTTAGAGCGGGAGGTCCCGGGGAGCTGTTTTTT.

This chain connects TRBV25-1 to TRBJ1-2; 7 bases are a match to TRBD1. There are 15 residues in the CDR3. From germline, CDR1 is MGHDK and CDR2 SYGVNS. V trimming: 3 bases; J trimming: 4 bases; junction bases outside the gene matches: 8. CDR3 in amino acids: CASSEPGQDFYGYTF. CDR3 sequence (DNA): TGTGCCAGCAGTGAGCCTGGACAGGACTTCTATGGCTACACCTTC.

This chain links TRBV6-5 with TRBJ2-7, with 10 bases aligning to TRBD1. Germline V gene lookup returns CDR1 MNHEY and CDR2 SVGAGI. The V gene end was trimmed by 6 bases and the J gene end by 8 bases; junction bases not matched to a gene: 10. CDR3 size: 14 residues. Here the CDR3 DNA reads TGTGCCAGCAGCCAGTCGGACAGGGGGGTACAGCAGTACTTC. Residues: CASSQSDRGVQQYF.

V and J are TRBV27 and TRBJ2-2; TRBD2 might be the D (6 bases). The germline CDR1 and CDR2 sequences are MNHEY and SMNVEV (reference sequence). V lost 6 bases, J lost 7 bases, and 12 bases lay in between. The CDR3 is 13 amino acids. CDR3 amino acids: CASSPWGGGELFF. CDR3 in DNA: TGTGCCAGCAGCCCCTGGGGAGGCGGGGAGCTGTTTTTT.

The chain employs TRBV18 and TRBJ1-5; D gene uncertain. The CDR3 is 14 amino acids. The germline V and J ends were trimmed by 1 base and 1 base, with 5 bases remaining between them. CDR1 is KGHSH and CDR2 is LQKENI in the germline V gene. For the CDR3, the DNA is TGTGCCAGCTCACCACTTGAGAGCAATCAGCCCCAGCATTTT. It is translated as CASSPLESNQPQHF.

The sample holds one count of this clone. The V and J genes are TRBV15 and TRBJ2-1, with 7 bases that match TRBD2. The CDR3 is 18 amino acids. Germline values: CDR1 LNHNV, CDR2 YYDKDF (reference sequence). J was trimmed by 5 bases and V by 2 bases; bases with no gene match: 15. CDR3 sequence (DNA): TGTGCCACCAGCAGATTCAAGCGGGGCGGTCGGGAAAACAATGAGCAGTTCTTC. It yields the protein CATSRFKRGGRENNEQFF. The variable domain in full, completed from reference TRBV15 and TRBJ2-1, reads DAMVIQNPRYQVTQFGKPVTLSCSQTLNHNVMYWYQQKSSQAPKLLFHYYDKDFNNEADTPDNFQSRRPNTSFCFLDIRSPGLGDTAMYLCATSRFKRGGRENNEQFFGPGTRLTVL.

The count of this clone is one. CDR3 in DNA: TGTGCCATCAGTGACACAGGGGGCGAACTGTTTTTT. This codes for CAISDTGGELFF. The chain carries TRBV10-3 and TRBJ1-4, with 9 bases fitting TRBD1. V lost 3 bases, J lost 12 bases, and 2 bases stayed unmatched. Germline-derived CDR1 and CDR2 are ENHRY and SYGVKD. The length of the CDR3 is 12 residues.